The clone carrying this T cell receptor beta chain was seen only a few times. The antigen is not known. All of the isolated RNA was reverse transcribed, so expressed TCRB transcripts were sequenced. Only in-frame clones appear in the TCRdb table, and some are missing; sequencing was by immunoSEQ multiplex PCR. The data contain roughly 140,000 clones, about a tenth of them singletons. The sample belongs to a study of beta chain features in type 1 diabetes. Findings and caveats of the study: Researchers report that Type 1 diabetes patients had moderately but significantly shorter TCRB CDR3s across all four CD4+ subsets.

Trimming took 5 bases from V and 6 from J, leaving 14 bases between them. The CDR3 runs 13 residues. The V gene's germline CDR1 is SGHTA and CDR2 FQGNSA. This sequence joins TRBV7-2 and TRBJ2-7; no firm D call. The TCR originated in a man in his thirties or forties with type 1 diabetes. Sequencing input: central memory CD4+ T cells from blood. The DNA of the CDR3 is TGTGCCAGCAGCGACGGGTTTTACGGCGAGCAGTACTTC. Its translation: CASSDGFYGEQYF.